These 30 T cell receptor beta chains share one sample of origin, sequenced in a study of T cell clonality in common variable immunodeficiency. Using immunoSEQ multiplex PCR, the repertoire was profiled, and TCRdb retains in-frame clones only, with some absent. Listed for the sample are some 45,000 clones, none seen a single time. Sequencing used peripheral blood mononuclear cells. The receptors come from a person aged 18 to 75 in good health.

This clone was recorded many times. The CDR3 goes on 3 residues after the read ends, and that part is filled in from the germline J gene. The V gene is TRBV20-1, the J gene TRBJ1-4; D is perhaps TRBD1 (6 bases). V was trimmed by 3 bases and J by 8 bases, leaving 22 bases between them. This CDR3 is built from 16 residues. CDR1 and CDR2 from the germline V gene are DFQATT and SNEGSKA (reference sequence). The CDR3 DNA, read in part, is TGCAGTGCTAGCTTCAATTACAGGGAAGAGTACGAAAAA. It is translated as CSASFNYREEYEK. The whole CDR3 protein reads CSASFNYREEYEKLFF.

This clone appeared many times. The CDR3 protein is CASSPSGTVGGNTIYF. The DNA read from the CDR3 is TGCGCCAGCAGCCCTTCCGGGACAGTCGGTGGAAACACC. The chain combines TRBV5-1 with TRBJ1-3; 7 bases are shared with TRBD1. With the read ending 3 residues before the CDR3 end, the germline J gene is used to fill in that end. V shed 4 bases and J 3 bases; nucleotides not matched to a gene: 10. The germline gives CDR1 SGHRS, CDR2 YFSETQ. This CDR3 has 16 residues.

This clone was found many times. The CDR3 end is not reached by the read, which stops 3 residues before it; the germline J gene fills it in. The V call is TRBV29-1, the J call TRBJ2-5; D call uncertain. Germline assignment: CDR1 SQVTM and CDR2 ANQGSEA. The CDR3 extends over 11 amino acids. V gave up 5 bases and J gave up 1 base, with 5 bases separating them. The sequenced part of the CDR3 DNA is TGCAGCGTTTTAGTCCAAGAGACC. Translation: CSVLVQET. The whole CDR3 sequence is CSVLVQETQYF.

The sample holds many counts of this clone. The CDR3 goes on 3 residues after the read ends, and that part is filled in from the germline J gene. The gene calls are TRBV7-2 and TRBJ1-2; D unclear. Germline lookup yields CDR1 SGHTA and CDR2 FQGNSA. The CDR3 loop spans 13 amino acids. The germline V and J ends were trimmed by 1 base and 3 bases, with 6 bases remaining between them. The sequenced CDR3 bases are TGTGCCAGCAGCTTAGACGCAGACTATGGC. This encodes CASSLDADYG. The entire CDR3 is CASSLDADYGYTF.

This clone was counted at least ten times. The CDR3: CASSLGLNTGELFF. The DNA read from the CDR3 is TGTGCCAGCAGCTTGGGACTAAACACCGGGGAG. The rearrangement uses TRBV7-3 and TRBJ2-2, with 7 bases lining up with TRBD2. The observed sequence ends 3 residues before the CDR3 terminus, with the missing tail filled in from the germline J gene. The CDR3 totals 14 residues. CDR1 and CDR2 (germline): SGHTA, FQGTGA. V was pared by 3 bases and J by 2 bases, with 0 bases of the junction left unmatched.

This clone was observed at least ten times. The observed sequence ends 3 residues before the CDR3 terminus, with the missing tail filled in from the germline J gene. The rearrangement uses TRBV2 and TRBJ2-7; the D is unclear. V was pared by 3 bases and J by 2 bases, with 14 bases between. There are 15 residues in the CDR3. CDR1 SNHLY and CDR2 FYNNEI come from the germline V gene. The covered CDR3 bases are TGTGCCAGCAGTGAGCCAAGACAATTACCCTACGAG. Amino acids: CASSEPRQLPYE. The CDR3 reads in full as CASSEPRQLPYEQYF. Complete variable domain (other parts from reference TRBV2 and TRBJ2-7): EPEVTQTPSHQVTQMGQEVILRCVPISNHLYFYWYRQILGQKVEFLVSFYNNEISEKSEIFDDQFSVERPDGSNFTLKIRSTKLEDSAMYFCASSEPRQLPYEQYFGPGTRLTVT.

This clone appeared many times. The read comes to an end 3 residues before the CDR3 does, leaving the germline J gene to fill in the end. This sequence joins TRBV5-4 and TRBJ1-1; 8 bases agree with TRBD1. The CDR3 spans 14 residues. V lost 5 bases and J lost 4; bases outside the gene matches: 7. The germline gives CDR1 SGHNT, CDR2 YYREEE (reference sequence). CDR3 loop: CASRWQGAGTEAFF. The CDR3 bases that were read are TGTGCCAGCAGATGGCAGGGGGCTGGCACTGAA. The full variable domain, rest sourced from reference TRBV5-4 and TRBJ1-1, is ETGVTQSPTHLIKTRGQQVTLRCSSQSGHNTVSWYQQALGQGPQFIFQYYREEENGRGNFPPRFSGLQFPNYSSELNVNALELDDSALYLCASRWQGAGTEAFFGQGTRLTVV.

This clone was observed at least ten times. The CDR3 goes on 3 residues after the read ends, and that part is filled in from the germline J gene. V usage is TRBV10-3 and J usage is TRBJ2-1; 10 nucleotides agree with TRBD2. This CDR3 has 16 residues. After removal of 0 bases from V and 7 bases from J, the junction contained 6 bases not matched to a gene. Germline V gene sequence: CDR1 ENHRY, CDR2 SYGVKD. Partial CDR3 DNA: TGTGCCATCAGTGAGTCACTAGCGGGACCCGGGAATGAG. Its protein is CAISESLAGPGNE. The CDR3 in its entirety is CAISESLAGPGNEQFF.

The table lists this clone with a few counts. The CDR3 extends 3 residues past the end of the read, so its final part is completed from the germline J gene. The gene calls are TRBV18 and TRBJ1-2; D may be TRBD1 (5 bases). The CDR3 runs to 16 residues. The germline V gene has CDR1 KGHSH and CDR2 LQKENI. The CDR3 sequence is CASSGLLAGVNNDYTF. Incomplete CDR3 DNA: TGTGCCAGCTCAGGTCTCCTAGCGGGGGTTAACAATGAC.

Ten or more counts support this clone. From the germline J gene comes the end of the CDR3, since the read stops 3 residues before it. The chain has TRBV10-3 and TRBJ2-7; 7 bases are a match to TRBD1. Per germline, CDR1 ENHRY and CDR2 SYGVKD. The CDR3 is 14 amino acids. The V gene end was trimmed by 6 bases and the J gene end by 2 bases; junction bases not matched to a gene: 7. The sequenced part of the CDR3 DNA is TGTGCCATCAGCGGGACAGAAGCCCCCTACGAG. Translated, it gives CAISGTEAPYE. The whole CDR3 protein reads CAISGTEAPYEQYF.

This clone was seen many times. The read stops 3 residues short of the end of the CDR3; the missing end is completed from the germline J gene. This chain connects TRBV19 to TRBJ2-1; D is undetermined. Germline loops: CDR1 LNHDA, CDR2 SQIVND (reference sequence). CDR3 length: 13 amino acids. The V end was cut by 4 bases, the J end by 3 bases, with 7 bases between. CDR3 bases read: TGTGCCAGTAGTAGCTCAGGCTACAATGAG. The encoded protein is CASSSSGYNE. The whole CDR3 protein reads CASSSSGYNEQFF.

This clone was counted many times. With the read ending 3 residues before the CDR3 end, the germline J gene is used to fill in that end. This sequence joins TRBV2 and TRBJ2-5; 13 nucleotides align to TRBD2. V shed 1 base and J 1 base; nucleotides not matched to a gene: 3. The CDR3 covers 17 residues. Germline values: CDR1 SNHLY, CDR2 FYNNEI. The CDR3 sequence: CASSEGRLAGGQETQYF. Partial CDR3 DNA: TGTGCCAGCAGTGAAGGGAGACTAGCGGGGGGCCAAGAGACC.

This clone was observed many times. With the read ending 3 residues before the CDR3 end, the germline J gene is used to fill in that end. This chain uses TRBV19 with TRBJ1-2; D is possibly TRBD1 (6 bases). CDR1 and CDR2 (germline): LNHDA, SQIVND (reference sequence). The ends were cut back, 8 bases at V and 0 bases at J, with 19 bases in the middle. This CDR3 has 16 amino acids. The DNA read from the CDR3 is TGTGCCAGTGGGTTGCCCCCGGGACATACTAACTATGGC. It specifies CASGLPPGHTNYG. The CDR3 in its entirety is CASGLPPGHTNYGYTF.

Concerning this clone: Read data end 3 residues before the CDR3 end; the end is taken from the germline J gene. V usage is TRBV19 and J usage is TRBJ1-2; D gene ambiguous. The CDR3 extends over 15 amino acids. Germline V gives CDR1 LNHDA, CDR2 SQIVND (reference sequence). The covered CDR3 bases are TGTGCCAGTGCGATGGGCGGGAAGAGCTCCTACGAC. The encoded protein is CASAMGGKSSYD. The CDR3 in its entirety is CASAMGGKSSYDYTF.

This clone was detected many times. The CDR3 end lies 3 residues beyond the end of the read and is filled in from the germline J gene. This sequence joins TRBV20-1 and TRBJ2-5; TRBD2 agrees at 11 bases. After removal of 3 bases from V and 2 bases from J, the junction contained 5 bases not matched to a gene. CDR3 length equals 15 residues. CDR1 is DFQATT, CDR2 SNEGSKA, per germline (reference sequence). CDR3 DNA (partial): TGCAGTGCTAGGGGACTAGCGGAAGGACAAGAGACC. Encoded protein: CSARGLAEGQET. The entire CDR3 reads CSARGLAEGQETQYF.

This clone was counted many times. The CDR3 extends 3 residues past the end of the read, so its final part is completed from the germline J gene. This sequence joins TRBV11-2 and TRBJ2-7; D remains unclear. From germline, CDR1 is SGHAT and CDR2 FQNNGV. CDR3 length: 14 residues. The V end was cut by 5 bases, the J end by 0 bases, with 11 bases between. The CDR3 bases that were read are TGTGCCAGCAGCCCCGTAGGCGGCTCCTACGAG. Translating gives CASSPVGGSYE. The full CDR3 is CASSPVGGSYEQYF.

This clone was found many times. The read terminates 3 residues before the CDR3 end, so the remaining end is supplied by the germline J gene. V usage is TRBV2 and J usage is TRBJ2-7, with 13 nucleotides matching TRBD2. Germline values: CDR1 SNHLY, CDR2 FYNNEI. J lost 5 bases, V lost 11 bases, and 6 bases had no gene match. The CDR3 is 13 amino acids. CDR3 sequence: CAGRTSGRDEQYF. The covered CDR3 bases are TGTGCCGGACGGACTAGCGGGAGAGACGAG.

This clone was found many times. The CDR3 end is not reached by the read, which stops 3 residues before it; the germline J gene fills it in. The V call is TRBV20-1, the J call TRBJ1-2; TRBD1 agrees at 7 bases. This CDR3 has 12 amino acids. J gave up 5 bases and V 7 bases, and 7 bases lay outside the gene matches. CDR1 and CDR2 from the germline V gene are DFQATT and SNEGSKA (reference sequence). CDR3 bases read: TGCAGTGTTGACAGGGTGTGGTATGGC. This encodes CSVDRVWYG. In full, the CDR3 is CSVDRVWYGYTF.

This clone has at least ten counts. The CDR3 end falls 3 residues outside the read, so it is completed with the germline J gene. The gene calls are TRBV5-1 and TRBJ2-7, with TRBD1 as a possible D gene (8 bases). From germline, CDR1 is SGHRS and CDR2 YFSETQ. This CDR3 is built from 14 residues. V was clipped by 4 bases and J by 6 bases, with 17 bases between them. The DNA read from the CDR3 is TGCGCCAGCAGCCGGGGGGCAGGGGGCCTCGAG. Protein sequence: CASSRGAGGLE. The full CDR3 protein reads CASSRGAGGLEQYF.

Ten or more counts support this clone. The CDR3 end falls 3 residues outside the read, so it is completed with the germline J gene. The V call is TRBV27, the J call TRBJ2-3, with 12 bases aligning to TRBD1. Trimming removed 8 bases from V and 8 bases from J; junction bases left unmatched: 8. The germline CDR1 and CDR2 sequences are MNHEY and SMNVEV (reference sequence). The CDR3 runs 14 residues. The CDR3 bases that were read are TGTGCCAGCCACCGGGACAGGGGGCAGGGTACG. This sequence encodes CASHRDRGQGT. The entire CDR3 reads CASHRDRGQGTQYF.

In this sample, this clone turned up many times. The read is 3 residues too short to cover the CDR3 end, so that end is filled in from the germline J gene. V gene TRBV20-1 combines with J gene TRBJ2-2, with D maybe TRBD2 (5 bases). Trimming cost V 7 bases and J 2 bases, with 11 bases left between them. The CDR3 is 13 residues long. Germline V gene sequence: CDR1 DFQATT, CDR2 SNEGSKA (reference sequence). The CDR3 sequence is CSGRAVNTGELFF. The sequenced part of the CDR3 DNA is TGCAGTGGGAGAGCGGTTAACACCGGGGAG.

This clone was seen repeatedly, ten times or more. With the read ending 3 residues before the CDR3 end, the germline J gene is used to fill in that end. The chain employs TRBV9 and TRBJ2-2, with D possibly being TRBD2 (6 bases). The germline CDR1 and CDR2 sequences are SGDLS and YYNGEE. V was pared by 0 bases and J by 3 bases, with 9 bases between. The CDR3 runs to 15 residues. This CDR3 is CASSVVPSDTGELFF. The CDR3 bases that were read are TGTGCCAGCAGCGTAGTGCCTAGCGACACCGGGGAG. Full variable domain (rest looked up from reference TRBV9 and TRBJ2-2): DSGVTQTPKHLITATGQRVTLRCSPRSGDLSVYWYQQSLDQGLQFLIQYYNGEERAKGNILERFSAQQFPDLHSELNLSSLELGDSALYFCASSVVPSDTGELFFGEGSRLTVL.

This clone was seen repeatedly, ten times or more. The CDR3 end is not reached by the read, which stops 3 residues before it; the germline J gene fills it in. V gene TRBV7-3 combines with J gene TRBJ2-1, with 8 bases matching TRBD1. V lost 2 bases and J lost 6; bases outside the gene matches: 12. The CDR3 consists of 17 residues. CDR1 and CDR2 from the germline V gene are SGHTA and FQGTGA. The sequenced CDR3 bases are TGTGCCAGCAGCTTATGGGATATACAGGGGGTGGGCAATGAG. It is translated as CASSLWDIQGVGNE. From start to end, the CDR3 is CASSLWDIQGVGNEQFF.

This clone was seen many times. With the read ending 3 residues before the CDR3 end, the germline J gene is used to fill in that end. J is TRBJ1-2 and V is TRBV5-5; 7 bases agree with TRBD1. The CDR3 loop spans 15 amino acids. The germline gives CDR1 SGHKS, CDR2 YYEKEE (reference sequence). The V gene end was trimmed by 0 bases and the J gene end by 3 bases; junction bases not matched to a gene: 5. Incomplete CDR3 DNA: TGTGCCAGCAGCTTGGGAGGGGACAGCTACTATGGC. As protein: CASSLGGDSYYG. The entire CDR3 protein reads CASSLGGDSYYGYTF.

This clone was counted ten times or more. The read ends 3 residues early relative to the CDR3; the germline J gene fills the gap. This chain uses TRBV18 with TRBJ1-5, with TRBD1 identical over 9 bases. The CDR3 has 15 amino acids. The germline CDR1 and CDR2 sequences are KGHSH and LQKENI. V trimming: 1 base; J trimming: 5 bases; junction bases outside the gene matches: 3. CDR3 protein: CASSPQQGADQPQHF. The DNA read from the CDR3 is TGTGCCAGCTCACCACAACAGGGGGCAGATCAGCCC.

The sample holds many counts of this clone. The missing CDR3 end, 3 residues past where the read stops, is filled in from the germline J gene. The genes are TRBV12-3 or TRBV12-4 and TRBJ2-7; 9 nucleotides align to TRBD1. V dropped 5 bases and J dropped 5; count of bases not matched to a gene: 7. The CDR3 covers 14 residues. The DNA read from the CDR3 is TGTGCCAGCAGTGTGGGACAGGGTCCAAACGAG. This codes for CASSVGQGPNE. The entire CDR3 sequence reads CASSVGQGPNEQYF.

There are many counts of this clone. The CDR3 end falls 3 residues outside the read, so it is completed with the germline J gene. This chain links TRBV20-1 with TRBJ1-1, with D possibly being TRBD1 (5 bases). This CDR3 is 13 amino acids long. The germline V gene has CDR1 DFQATT and CDR2 SNEGSKA (reference sequence). V was cut by 6 bases and J by 0 bases, with 11 bases left in between. CDR3 bases read: TGCAGTGCCCCGGGACTCATGAACACTGAA. It is translated as CSAPGLMNTE. The entire CDR3 reads CSAPGLMNTEAFF.

This clone appeared many times. The CDR3 end falls 3 residues outside the read, so it is completed with the germline J gene. The V and J genes are TRBV2 and TRBJ2-1; 9 nucleotides match TRBD1. V dropped 5 bases and J dropped 5; count of bases not matched to a gene: 4. The CDR3 covers 14 residues. The germline V gene has CDR1 SNHLY and CDR2 FYNNEI. The sequenced CDR3 bases are TGTGCCAGCAGTCCGGGACAGGGACACAATGAG. Translation gives CASSPGQGHNE. In full, the CDR3 reads CASSPGQGHNEQFF.

Ten or more counts support this clone. The CDR3 extends 3 residues past the end of the read, so its final part is completed from the germline J gene. This chain joins TRBV10-3 and TRBJ2-2; 12 bases align to TRBD2. V was clipped by 2 bases and J by 1 base; unmatched bases: 11. The CDR3 is made up of 20 amino acids. The V gene's germline CDR1 is ENHRY and CDR2 SYGVKD. The CDR3 DNA, read in part, is TGTGCCATCAGTGAGCCGGGGGTCCTAGCGGGAGGGAGGAACACCGGGGAG. Its protein is CAISEPGVLAGGRNTGE. From start to end, the CDR3 is CAISEPGVLAGGRNTGELFF.

This clone was detected ten times or more. The read is 3 residues too short to cover the CDR3 end, so that end is filled in from the germline J gene. The chain couples TRBV5-1 to TRBJ2-7, with 7 bases identical to TRBD1. The CDR3 covers 13 residues. The J segment lost 6 bases and the V segment lost 4 bases, leaving 7 bases of the junction unmatched. The germline gives CDR1 SGHRS, CDR2 YFSETQ. The part of the CDR3 DNA that was read is TGCGCCAGCAGCATCTCGACAGGGATCGAG. Protein sequence: CASSISTGIE. The full CDR3 reads CASSISTGIEQYF. Supplemented by reference TRBV5-1 and TRBJ2-7, the full variable domain reads KAGVTQTPRYLIKTRGQQVTLSCSPISGHRSVSWYQQTPGQGLQFLFEYFSETQRNKGNFPGRFSGRQFSNSRSEMNVSTLELGDSALYLCASSISTGIEQYFGPGTRLTVT.